This T cell receptor beta chain was recorded in a study of cytomegalovirus exposure and HLA in healthy donors. For the study at large: Sequencing of 150 million to 200 million T cells in an earlier analysis found 120 million or so unique TCR beta sequences.

This PCR relied on a set of 60 Vbeta primers and 13 Jbeta primers. Using immunoSEQ multiplex PCR, the repertoire was profiled, and TCRdb retains in-frame clones only, with some absent. The sample consists of fewer than 150,000 clones, approximately 80% of them appearing once. General study points: Clonal expansion was found to be greater in HLA-associated TCR beta chains than in equally common others in a later analysis. Previous analysis showed most TCR beta V segments were productive about 87% or about 30% of the time.

Comment on this clone: The antigen is not known.

The CDR3 covers 13 residues. The ends were cut back, 0 bases at V and 3 bases at J, with 7 bases in the middle. CDR1 and CDR2 (germline): SGDLS, YYNGEE. This receptor was obtained from a man aged 40-50 years in good health and CMV-seropositive. Sequencing was performed on PBMCs. This chain uses TRBV9 with TRBJ2-7; D not certain. This chain's CDR3 is CASSVVGDYEQYF. In DNA form, the CDR3 reads TGTGCCAGCAGCGTAGTCGGTGACTACGAGCAGTACTTC. Variable domain in full (rest from reference TRBV9 and TRBJ2-7): DSGVTQTPKHLITATGQRVTLRCSPRSGDLSVYWYQQSLDQGLQFLIQYYNGEERAKGNILERFSAQQFPDLHSELNLSSLELGDSALYFCASSVVGDYEQYFGPGTRLTVT.